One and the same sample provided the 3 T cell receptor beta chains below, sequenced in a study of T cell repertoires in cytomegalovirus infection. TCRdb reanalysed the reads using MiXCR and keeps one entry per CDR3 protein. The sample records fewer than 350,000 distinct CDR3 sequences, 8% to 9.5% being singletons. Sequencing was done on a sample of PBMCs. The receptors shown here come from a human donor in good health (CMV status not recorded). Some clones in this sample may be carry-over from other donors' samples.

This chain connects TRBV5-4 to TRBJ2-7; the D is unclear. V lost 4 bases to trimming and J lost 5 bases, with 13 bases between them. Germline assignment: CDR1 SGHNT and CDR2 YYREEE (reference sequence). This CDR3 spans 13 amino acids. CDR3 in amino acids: CASSHPHRDEQYF. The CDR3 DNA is TGTGCCAGCAGCCACCCGCATCGGGACGAGCAGTACTTC.

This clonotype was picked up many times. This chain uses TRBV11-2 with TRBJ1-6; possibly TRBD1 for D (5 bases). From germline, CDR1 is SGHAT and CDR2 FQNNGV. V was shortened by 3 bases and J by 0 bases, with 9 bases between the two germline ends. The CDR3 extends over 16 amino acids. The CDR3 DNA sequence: TGTGCCAGCAGCTTCGGACATTCCTCCTATAATTCACCCCTCCACTTT. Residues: CASSFGHSSYNSPLHF.

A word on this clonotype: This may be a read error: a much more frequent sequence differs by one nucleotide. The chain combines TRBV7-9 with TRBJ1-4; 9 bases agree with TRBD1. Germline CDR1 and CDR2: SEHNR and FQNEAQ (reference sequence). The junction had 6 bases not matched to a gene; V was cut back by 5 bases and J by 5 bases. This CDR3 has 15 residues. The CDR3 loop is CASSHGTGINEKLFF. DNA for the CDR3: TGTGCCAGCAGCCATGGGACAGGGATAAATGAAAAACTGTTTTTT.